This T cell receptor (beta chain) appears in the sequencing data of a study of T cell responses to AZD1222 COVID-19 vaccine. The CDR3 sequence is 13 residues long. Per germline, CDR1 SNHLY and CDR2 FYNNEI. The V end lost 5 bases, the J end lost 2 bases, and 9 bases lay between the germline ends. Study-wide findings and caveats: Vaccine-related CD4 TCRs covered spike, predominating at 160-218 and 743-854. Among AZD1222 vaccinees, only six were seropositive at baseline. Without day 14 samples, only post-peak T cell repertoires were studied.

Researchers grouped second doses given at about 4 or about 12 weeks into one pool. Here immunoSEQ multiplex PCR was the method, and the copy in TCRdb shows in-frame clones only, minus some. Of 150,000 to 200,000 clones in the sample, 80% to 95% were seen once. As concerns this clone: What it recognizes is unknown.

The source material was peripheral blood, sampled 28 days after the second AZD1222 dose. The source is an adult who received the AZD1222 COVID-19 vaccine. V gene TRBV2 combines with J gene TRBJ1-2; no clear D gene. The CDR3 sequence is CASSPDKNYGYTF. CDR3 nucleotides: TGTGCCAGCAGTCCCGACAAGAACTATGGCTACACCTTC.